The clone carrying this T cell receptor (beta chain) was seen only a few times. These data belong to a study of T cells after yellow fever vaccination. About the study: For low cell numbers, libraries were made with SMART-Seq v4 Ultra Low Input.

CDR1 and CDR2 (germline): DFQATT, SNEGSKA (reference sequence). V shed 0 bases and J shed 7 bases, with 22 bases lying between them. This CDR3 has 17 residues. One entry per CDR3 protein results from TCRdb running MiXCR on the 5' RACE reads. The sample lists 450,000 to 550,000 distinct CDR3 sequences, 15% to 20% occurring once. The TCR originated in a man younger than 45 who received the YFV17D yellow fever vaccine. The chain is built from TRBV20-1 and TRBJ1-5; possible D gene TRBD1, 5 bases. The sample here was PBMCs, taken 15 days after the yellow fever booster vaccination. The CDR3 spells CSARDGGLGQGTQPQHF. The CDR3 DNA follows: TGCAGTGCTAGAGATGGGGGATTAGGTCAGGGAACCCAGCCCCAGCATTTT.